This is a list of T cell receptor beta chains from one sample in a study of naive and memory T cell subsets. MiXCR, applied by TCRdb to the UMI-ligation and nested PCR reads, yields one record per CDR3 protein. The sample gives about 85,000 distinct CDR3 sequences, around 13% of which show up once; 0.75% to 1% is in the top ten. The sequenced sample consisted of central memory CD4+ T cells from blood. These receptors were collected from a human donor in good health. Each CDR3 is given with its conserved first and last residue. The D gene is left open where the match is weak. The listing skips clone size in some rows; elsewhere it reads once, few, many or a size class.

clone size	CDR3 length	J gene	V gene	D gene	CDR3 DNA	CDR3 protein
.	12	TRBJ2-7	TRBV2	.	TGTGCCAGCAGTGACAGGGGCGACGAGCAGTACTTC	CASSDRGDEQYF
many	15	TRBJ2-3	TRBV7-8	.	TGTGCCAGCAGCACGAACGACTATAGCACAGATACGCAGTATTTT	CASSTNDYSTDTQYF
.	21	TRBJ1-5	TRBV27	TRBD1	TGTGCCAGCAGTTTATCGCTGGTTTCCGGGACAGGGAGATATAGCAATCAGCCCCAGCATTTT	CASSLSLVSGTGRYSNQPQHF
.	15	TRBJ2-1	TRBV7-2	TRBD2	TGTGCCAGCAGCTCTTTACCTAGCGGCTACAATGAGCAGTTCTTC	CASSSLPSGYNEQFF
few	18	TRBJ2-7	TRBV5-1	TRBD2	TGCGCCAGCAGCCTCAAGGGACTAGCGGGAGGAAGCTCCTACGAGCAGTACTTC	CASSLKGLAGGSSYEQYF
once	17	TRBJ2-6	TRBV19	.	TGTGCCAGTAGTAAACCATCAGGGAGCTCTGGGGCCAACGTCCTGACTTTC	CASSKPSGSSGANVLTF
.	14	TRBJ2-7	TRBV20-1	TRBD2	TGCAGTGCAATGACTAGCGGGAGGTCATACGAGCAGTACTTC	CSAMTSGRSYEQYF
few	12	TRBJ2-1	TRBV28	.	TGTGCCAGCAGTTTAGGACGGGATGAGCAGTTCTTC	CASSLGRDEQFF
.	17	TRBJ2-2	TRBV4-2	TRBD2	TGTGCCAGCAGCCAAGACCCGGGACTAGCGACCACCGGGGAGCTGTTTTTT	CASSQDPGLATTGELFF
few	13	TRBJ2-1	TRBV7-2	TRBD1	TGTGCCAGCAGCCCAGGACAGGTTAGAGAGCAGTTCTTC	CASSPGQVREQFF
few	16	TRBJ2-7	TRBV4-2	TRBD2	TGTGCCAGCAGCCAAGAACGGTCGCGGGAGCGTGACGAGCAGTACTTC	CASSQERSRERDEQYF
.	15	TRBJ2-7	TRBV4-3	.	TGCGCCAGCAGCCAAGGGGCCCCCCCCTCCTACGAGCAGTACTTC	CASSQGAPPSYEQYF
few	14	TRBJ1-3	TRBV30	.	TGTGCCTGGGAGGGACGGTACTCTGGAAACACCATATATTTT	CAWEGRYSGNTIYF
.	16	TRBJ1-4	TRBV5-1	TRBD1	TGCGCCAGCAGCCGGTGGGTGGGGACAGGGGGAGAAAAACTGTTTTTT	CASSRWVGTGGEKLFF
few	14	TRBJ2-2	TRBV24-1	.	TGTGCCACCCAGGGACCCGGGGCTACCGGGGAGCTGTTTTTT	CATQGPGATGELFF
.	15	TRBJ1-6	TRBV4-3	TRBD1	TGCGCCAGCAGCCAGGGGACAGGATTAGATTCACCCCTCCACTTT	CASSQGTGLDSPLHF
.	13	TRBJ2-3	TRBV18	.	TGTGCCAGCTCACAGAATGATCCAGATACGCAGTATTTT	CASSQNDPDTQYF
many	12	TRBJ2-7	TRBV20-1	TRBD1	TGCAGTGCTGGACAGGGGAAGAACGAGCAGTACTTC	CSAGQGKNEQYF
many	12	TRBJ2-3	TRBV18	.	TGTGCCAGCTCACCGCTCGGAGATACGCAGTATTTT	CASSPLGDTQYF
.	14	TRBJ2-3	TRBV6-2/TRBV6-3	.	TGTGCCAGCCGGAACGCACTAGACACAGATACGCAGTATTTT	CASRNALDTDTQYF
.	14	TRBJ2-5	TRBV28	.	TGTGCCAGCAGCTCCGGGACACCCGGAGTGACCCAGTACTTC	CASSSGTPGVTQYF
many	12	TRBJ2-4	TRBV29-1	.	TGCAGCGCTGGACGCCAGGAGAACATTCAGTACTTC	CSAGRQENIQYF
few	14	TRBJ1-4	TRBV5-5	.	TGTGCCAGCAGCCGGACGGCAACTAATGAAAAACTGTTTTTT	CASSRTATNEKLFF
.	16	TRBJ2-7	TRBV12-3/TRBV12-4	TRBD2	TGTGCCAGCAGTCTCCGGGGTTTAGCGGGAGCCTACGAGCAGTACTTC	CASSLRGLAGAYEQYF
few	16	TRBJ1-4	TRBV12-3/TRBV12-4	.	TGTGCCAGCAGTTTTTGGGGAGTAGGAGGTAATGAAAAACTGTTTTTT	CASSFWGVGGNEKLFF
.	14	TRBJ1-5	TRBV4-1	.	TGCGCCAGCAGCCAAGGAGGAGGCTACGAGCCCCAGCATTTT	CASSQGGGYEPQHF
many	14	TRBJ1-1	TRBV28	.	TGTGCCAGCAGTTTCGGGCTCCTGAACACTGAAGCTTTCTTT	CASSFGLLNTEAFF
many	16	TRBJ2-3	TRBV7-8	TRBD2	TGTGCCAGCAGCTCTTCTAGCGGGAGTCGCACAGATACGCAGTATTTT	CASSSSSGSRTDTQYF
few	18	TRBJ2-3	TRBV6-6	TRBD2	TGTGCCAGCAGTTACCCCAAGTCGTCTAGCGGTAGCACAGATACGCAGTATTTT	CASSYPKSSSGSTDTQYF
many	11	TRBJ2-3	TRBV20-1	.	TGCAGTGCTGCTACTCCAGATACGCAGTATTTT	CSAATPDTQYF
few	14	TRBJ1-5	TRBV28	.	TGTGCCAGCAGTAGGGCCGGGACGCTCCAGCCCCAGCATTTT	CASSRAGTLQPQHF
many	16	TRBJ2-1	TRBV14	TRBD2	TGTGCCAGCAGCCTGATTAGCGGGAGGGATGATAATGAGCAGTTCTTC	CASSLISGRDDNEQFF
.	17	TRBJ2-3	TRBV21-1	.	TGTGCCAGCAGATCCAAAGACAAGAGCGGGAGCACAGATACGCAGTATTTT	CASRSKDKSGSTDTQYF
many	15	TRBJ2-7	TRBV9	.	TGTGCCAGCAGCGTGGACACTCGCGCGGGCTACGAGCAGTACTTC	CASSVDTRAGYEQYF
few	17	TRBJ1-4	TRBV7-9	.	TGTGCCAGCAGCTTAGCAGGGAGTCAGTTCAGGAAGGAAAAACTGTTTTTT	CASSLAGSQFRKEKLFF
many	12	TRBJ2-5	TRBV29-1	.	TGCAGCGTTGTGGCGGATTTTGAGACCCAGTACTTC	CSVVADFETQYF
many	15	TRBJ1-5	TRBV28	TRBD1	TGTGCCAGCATCCCCTCGGGACAGGGCGGCCAGCCCCAGCATTTT	CASIPSGQGGQPQHF
.	14	TRBJ1-1	TRBV5-1	.	TGCGCCAGCAGCGAACAGGGAGTGAACACTGAAGCTTTCTTT	CASSEQGVNTEAFF
many	12	TRBJ2-5	TRBV28	.	TGTGCCAGCAACGACCAATCAGGGACCCAGTACTTC	CASNDQSGTQYF
.	15	TRBJ1-1	TRBV6-5	TRBD1	TGTGCCAGCAGAAGATCCGGGACAGCTAACACTGAAGCTTTCTTT	CASRRSGTANTEAFF
many	16	TRBJ2-1	TRBV2	TRBD2	TGTGCCAGCAGGCTTAGCGGGAGAAGCTCCTACAATGAGCAGTTCTTC	CASRLSGRSSYNEQFF
.	15	TRBJ2-1	TRBV5-5	.	TGTGCCAGCAGCACGGAGGGACGGACCTACAATGAGCAGTTCTTC	CASSTEGRTYNEQFF
few	15	TRBJ2-4	TRBV2	.	TGTGCCAGCAGTGAACTAGCAATCGACAAAAACATTCAGTACTTC	CASSELAIDKNIQYF
few	14	TRBJ2-1	TRBV7-6	TRBD1	TGTGCCAGCAGCTCGGGACAGAGATACAATGAGCAGTTCTTC	CASSSGQRYNEQFF
.	14	TRBJ1-5	TRBV11-2	.	TGTGCCAGCAGCTTGTCTTGGCCGAATCAGCCCCAGCATTTT	CASSLSWPNQPQHF
.	14	TRBJ1-1	TRBV18	TRBD1	TGTGCCAGCTCGCTTCAGGGGGTGAACACTGAAGCTTTCTTT	CASSLQGVNTEAFF
many	15	TRBJ2-5	TRBV28	TRBD1	TGTGCCAGCAGTGAGCAGACAGGGGGCGGTGAGACCCAGTACTTC	CASSEQTGGGETQYF
.	16	TRBJ2-3	TRBV28	TRBD2	TGTGCCAGCAGCCCTGGGCGACTAGCGGGAGCAGATACGCAGTATTTT	CASSPGRLAGADTQYF
many	12	TRBJ2-3	TRBV27	.	TGTGCCAGCAGTTTATCAAGAGATACGCAGTATTTT	CASSLSRDTQYF
.	16	TRBJ2-3	TRBV12-3/TRBV12-4	TRBD2	TGTGCCAGCAGTTTACCCATAGCGGGAGGGGTAGATACGCAGTATTTT	CASSLPIAGGVDTQYF
.	15	TRBJ1-5	TRBV24-1	.	TGTGCCACCAGTGGCGGGCGCAGACGTGATCAGCCCCAGCATTTT	CATSGGRRRDQPQHF
.	15	TRBJ1-5	TRBV6-5	.	TGTGCCAGCAGTTCCTTGGGGGAGGGCAATCAGCCCCAGCATTTT	CASSSLGEGNQPQHF
few	14	TRBJ2-5	TRBV7-6	TRBD2	TGTGCCAGCAGCTTTAGCGGGAGGGTAGAGACCCAGTACTTC	CASSFSGRVETQYF
many	17	TRBJ2-3	TRBV27	.	TGTGCCAGCAGTTTATCTCTGGGCGCAGCTAGCACAGATACGCAGTATTTT	CASSLSLGAASTDTQYF
few	17	TRBJ1-1	TRBV28	.	TGTGCCAGCAGTACCCTATGGGGGGGAATGAGGAGCACTGAAGCTTTCTTT	CASSTLWGGMRSTEAFF
many	14	TRBJ2-4	TRBV12-3/TRBV12-4	.	TGTGCCAGCGGTCACGGGACAGCCAAAAACATTCAGTACTTC	CASGHGTAKNIQYF
.	13	TRBJ1-2	TRBV7-2	.	TGTGCCAGCAGCTCCAGACAATTTTGGGGCTACACCTTC	CASSSRQFWGYTF